This is a list of T cell receptor beta chains from one sample in a study of blood T cell repertoires in COVID-19. TCRdb keeps only in-frame clones here, not all; method: immunoSEQ multiplex PCR. Found here are approximately 30,000 clones, over 80% of them singletons; the top ten hold approximately 5%. Sequencing was done on a sample of peripheral blood. The origin of the receptors is a human donor in a cohort sampled during active COVID-19. CDR3s include the opening cysteine and the closing phenylalanine or tryptophan. Each record gives: D gene, clone size, J gene, V gene, CDR3 DNA, CDR3 protein. The D gene is left open where the match is weak. Not all rows give a size; the values are once, few, many and, for expanded clones, a class.

d_call: -
clone_size: -
j_call: TRBJ1-1
v_call: TRBV2
cdr3_nt: TGTGCCAGCGGGCGGGGCTCTGAAGCTTTCTTT
cdr3_aa: CASGRGSEAFF

d_call: -
clone_size: -
j_call: TRBJ1-2
v_call: TRBV10-3
cdr3_nt: TGTGCCATCAGTGAGGTAGGACAGTTATATGGCTACACCTTC
cdr3_aa: CAISEVGQLYGYTF

d_call: -
clone_size: -
j_call: TRBJ1-5
v_call: TRBV6-1
cdr3_nt: TGTGCCAGCAGTGAATCGGGGGTTAGCAATCAGCCCCAGCATTTT
cdr3_aa: CASSESGVSNQPQHF

d_call: -
clone_size: -
j_call: TRBJ2-3
v_call: TRBV15
cdr3_nt: TGTGCCACCAGGGAGGCACATACCACAGATACGCAGTATTTT
cdr3_aa: CATREAHTTDTQYF

d_call: -
clone_size: -
j_call: TRBJ2-5
v_call: TRBV18
cdr3_nt: TGTGCCAGCTCACCACCAAGGGGCCGGGAGACCCAGTACTTC
cdr3_aa: CASSPPRGRETQYF

d_call: -
clone_size: -
j_call: TRBJ1-4
v_call: TRBV7-8
cdr3_nt: TGTGCCAGCCGCCGGGCCAATGAAAAACTGTTTTTT
cdr3_aa: CASRRANEKLFF

d_call: -
clone_size: -
j_call: TRBJ1-3
v_call: TRBV28
cdr3_nt: TGTGCCTCCACTGTGAGTGGAAACACCATATATTTT
cdr3_aa: CASTVSGNTIYF

d_call: -
clone_size: few
j_call: TRBJ1-2
v_call: TRBV2
cdr3_nt: TGTGCCAGCAGTGTAATTTTAACAGGAAGCAATGGGTCTAACTATGGCTACACCTTC
cdr3_aa: CASSVILTGSNGSNYGYTF

d_call: TRBD1
clone_size: -
j_call: TRBJ1-1
v_call: TRBV28
cdr3_nt: TGTGCCAGCGGCTATCCCCCGGACAGGGTGCTCATGAACACTGAAGCTTTCTTT
cdr3_aa: CASGYPPDRVLMNTEAFF

d_call: TRBD1
clone_size: -
j_call: TRBJ2-6
v_call: TRBV5-1
cdr3_nt: TGCGCCAGCAGCTCGGTTGGGACAGTGATCTCTGGGGCCAACGTCCTGACTTTC
cdr3_aa: CASSSVGTVISGANVLTF

d_call: TRBD2
clone_size: -
j_call: TRBJ2-3
v_call: TRBV5-1
cdr3_nt: TGCGCCAGCAGCGTACCTTCGGGGGGATCAGATACGCAGTATTTT
cdr3_aa: CASSVPSGGSDTQYF

d_call: -
clone_size: -
j_call: TRBJ2-1
v_call: TRBV7-9
cdr3_nt: TGTGCCAGCAGCGTATACAATGAGCAGTTCTTC
cdr3_aa: CASSVYNEQFF

d_call: -
clone_size: once
j_call: TRBJ1-2
v_call: TRBV19
cdr3_nt: TGTGCCAGTAGTATGGGCGGGGGATCTAACTATGGCTACACCTTC
cdr3_aa: CASSMGGGSNYGYTF

d_call: -
clone_size: -
j_call: TRBJ2-3
v_call: TRBV11-3
cdr3_nt: TGTGCCAGCAGTCACACTCCTGGGGGGGATACGCAGTATTTT
cdr3_aa: CASSHTPGGDTQYF

d_call: -
clone_size: -
j_call: TRBJ2-1
v_call: TRBV7-7
cdr3_nt: TGTGCTAGCAGCTTAGAAGGGGGCTCCTACAATGAGCAGTTCTTC
cdr3_aa: CASSLEGGSYNEQFF

d_call: TRBD2
clone_size: -
j_call: TRBJ2-5
v_call: TRBV29-1
cdr3_nt: TGCAGCGTTGAGCAAGCGGGGGGCCCCCAGTACTTC
cdr3_aa: CSVEQAGGPQYF